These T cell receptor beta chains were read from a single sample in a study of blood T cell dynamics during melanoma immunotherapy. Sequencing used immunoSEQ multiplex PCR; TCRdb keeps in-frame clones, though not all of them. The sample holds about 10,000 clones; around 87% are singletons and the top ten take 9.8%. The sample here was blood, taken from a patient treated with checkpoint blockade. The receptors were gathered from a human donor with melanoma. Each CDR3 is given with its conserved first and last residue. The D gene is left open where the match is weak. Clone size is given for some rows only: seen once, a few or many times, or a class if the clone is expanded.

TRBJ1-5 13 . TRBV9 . CASGRGGFQPQHF TGTGCCAGCGGACGGGGGGGGTTTCAGCCCCAGCATTTT
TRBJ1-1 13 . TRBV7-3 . CASSSQSGTEAFF TGTGCCAGCAGCTCACAATCGGGGACTGAAGCTTTCTTT
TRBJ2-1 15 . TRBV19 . CASSIWRTRNNEQFF TGTGCCAGTAGTATTTGGCGGACTCGAAACAATGAGCAGTTCTTC
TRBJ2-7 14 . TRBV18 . CASSRDRGTHEQYF TGTGCCAGCTCACGTGACCGGGGGACCCACGAGCAGTACTTC
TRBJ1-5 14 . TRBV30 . CAWSAQVPNQPQHF TGTGCCTGGAGCGCGCAAGTCCCCAATCAGCCCCAGCATTTT
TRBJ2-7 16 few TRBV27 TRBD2 CASSVGGLAGTYEQYF TGTGCCAGCAGCGTGGGGGGACTAGCGGGGACCTACGAGCAGTACTTC
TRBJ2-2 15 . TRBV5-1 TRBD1 CASSPTGTGAGELFF TGCGCCAGCAGTCCGACCGGGACAGGAGCCGGGGAGCTGTTTTTT
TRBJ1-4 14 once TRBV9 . CASSLGGLDEKLFF TGTGCCAGCAGCCTGGGGGGATTGGATGAAAAACTGTTTTTT
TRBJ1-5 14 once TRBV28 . CASRVGQSNQPQHF TGTGCCAGCAGGGTAGGACAGAGCAATCAGCCCCAGCATTTT
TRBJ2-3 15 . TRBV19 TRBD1 CASSVTGGYTDTQYF TGTGCCAGTAGTGTTACAGGGGGCTACACAGATACGCAGTATTTT
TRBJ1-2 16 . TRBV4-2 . CASSPQRTAGDYGYTF TGTGCCAGCAGCCCCCAGCGTACGGCAGGCGACTATGGCTACACCTTC
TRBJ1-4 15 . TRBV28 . CASSLLVGTNEKLFF TGTGCCAGCAGTTTATTGGTGGGGACTAATGAAAAACTGTTTTTT
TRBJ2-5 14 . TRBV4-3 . CASSQEYRAETQYF TGCGCCAGCAGCCAAGAATACAGGGCAGAGACCCAGTACTTC
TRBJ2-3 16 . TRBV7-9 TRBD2 CASSDLLAGGKDTQYF TGTGCCAGCAGCGATCTTCTAGCGGGGGGGAAGGATACGCAGTATTTT
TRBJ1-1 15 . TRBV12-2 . CASRLAQGLDTEAFF TGTGCAAGTCGCTTAGCGCAGGGGTTAGACACTGAAGCTTTCTTT
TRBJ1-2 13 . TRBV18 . CASSPPWRYGYTF TGTGCCAGCTCACCACCGTGGCGCTATGGCTACACCTTC
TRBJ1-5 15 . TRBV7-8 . CASSLDAYSNQPQHF TGTGCCAGCAGCTTAGATGCGTATAGCAATCAGCCCCAGCATTTT
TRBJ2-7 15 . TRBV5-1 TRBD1 CASSLAGQGTHEQYF TGCGCCAGCAGCTTGGCTGGACAGGGTACCCACGAGCAGTACTTC
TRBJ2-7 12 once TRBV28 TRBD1 CASKQGYYEQYF TGTGCCAGCAAACAGGGGTACTACGAGCAGTACTTC
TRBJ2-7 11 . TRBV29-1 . CSVETRYEQYF TGCAGCGTTGAGACGAGATACGAGCAGTACTTC
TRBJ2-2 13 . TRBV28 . CAINDGNTGELFF TGTGCCATCAACGACGGGAACACCGGGGAGCTGTTTTTT
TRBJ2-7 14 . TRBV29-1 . CSVTGWAGIYEQYF TGCAGCGTAACCGGATGGGCAGGGATCTACGAGCAGTACTTC
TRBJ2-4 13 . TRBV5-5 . CASSKDRQNIQYF TGTGCCAGCAGCAAGGACAGACAAAACATTCAGTACTTC
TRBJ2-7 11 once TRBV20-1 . CSAKESYEQYF TGCAGTGCTAAGGAGTCCTACGAGCAGTACTTC
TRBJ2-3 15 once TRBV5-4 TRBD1 CASSLRTGGTDTQYF TGTGCCAGCAGCTTAAGGACAGGGGGCACAGATACGCAGTATTTT
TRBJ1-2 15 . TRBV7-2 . CASSLAVTAGYGYTF TGTGCCAGCAGCTTAGCGGTTACAGCGGGCTATGGCTACACCTTC
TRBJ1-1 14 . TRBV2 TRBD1 CASSTRQGNTEAFF TGTGCCAGCAGTACAAGACAGGGTAATACTGAAGCTTTCTTT
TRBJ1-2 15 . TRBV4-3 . CASSQDRGSNYGYTF TGCGCCAGCAGCCAAGATAGGGGCAGTAACTATGGCTACACCTTC
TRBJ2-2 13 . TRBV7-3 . CASSLGPAGELFF TGTGCCAGCAGCTTAGGCCCAGCCGGGGAGCTGTTTTTT
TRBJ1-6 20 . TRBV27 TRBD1 CASTLRRDRGFSSYNSPLHF TGTGCCAGCACTCTACGTAGGGACAGGGGTTTTAGCTCCTATAATTCACCCCTCCACTTT
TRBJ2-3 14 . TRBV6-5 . CASSRRDDTDTQYF TGTGCCAGCAGTCGCCGGGACGACACAGATACGCAGTATTTT
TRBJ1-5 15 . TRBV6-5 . CASASSGGQSQPQHF TGTGCCAGCGCTAGCAGTGGGGGGCAGAGTCAGCCCCAGCATTTT
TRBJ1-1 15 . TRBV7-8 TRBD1 CASSLAQGGGTEAFF TGTGCCAGCAGCTTAGCTCAGGGGGGCGGCACTGAAGCTTTCTTT
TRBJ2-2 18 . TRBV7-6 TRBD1 CASSLANPGTGGTGELFF TGTGCCAGCAGCTTAGCGAATCCCGGGACAGGGGGCACCGGGGAGCTGTTTTTT
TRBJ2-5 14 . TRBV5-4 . CASSSRGDQETQYF TGTGCCAGCAGCTCCAGAGGGGATCAAGAGACCCAGTACTTC
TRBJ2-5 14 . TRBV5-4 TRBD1 CASSGQGHRETQYF TGTGCCAGCAGCGGACAGGGGCACCGGGAGACCCAGTACTTC
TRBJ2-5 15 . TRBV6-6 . CASSPNQGVQETQYF TGTGCCAGCAGCCCCAACCAGGGAGTACAAGAGACCCAGTACTTC
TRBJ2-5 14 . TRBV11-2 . CASSLDTFEETQYF TGTGCCAGCAGCTTGGACACCTTTGAGGAGACCCAGTACTTC
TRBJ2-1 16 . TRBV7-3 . CASSNQPEGPYNEQFF TGTGCCAGCAGCAACCAACCTGAGGGCCCCTACAATGAGCAGTTCTTC
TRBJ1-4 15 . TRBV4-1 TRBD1 CASSADGTGEEKLFF TGCGCCAGCAGCGCCGACGGGACAGGGGAGGAAAAACTGTTTTTT
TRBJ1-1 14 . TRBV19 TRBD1 CASSPSDRGFEAFF TGTGCCAGTAGTCCCTCGGACAGGGGGTTTGAAGCTTTCTTT
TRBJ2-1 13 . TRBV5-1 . CASRPLADNEQFF TGCGCCAGCAGGCCCTTAGCCGACAATGAGCAGTTCTTC